These 18 T cell receptor beta chains share one sample of origin, sequenced in a study of PD-1 blockade in mismatch repair-deficient tumors. Assay: immunoSEQ multiplex PCR; the TCRdb copy retains only in-frame clones and omits some. The data contain approximately 50,000 clones, roughly 80% of them seen just once; the ten biggest clones take up around 3.4%. The sample here was peripheral blood, taken 4 weeks after starting pembrolizumab. The receptor set was obtained from an adult with mismatch repair-deficient cancer.

Remarks on this clone: The same CDR3 can be traced to other DNA sequences in this sample. V usage is TRBV19 and J usage is TRBJ1-1; D is possibly TRBD1 (5 bases). Germline loops: CDR1 LNHDA, CDR2 SQIVND (reference sequence). V dropped 1 base and J dropped 2 bases, with 5 bases sitting between them. This CDR3 contains 13 residues. The CDR3, as DNA: TGTGCCAGTAGTATAGGGGGCAACACTGAAGCTTTCTTT. Its translation: CASSIGGNTEAFF.

The chain is built from TRBV5-5 and TRBJ2-3; perhaps D is TRBD1 or TRBD2 (7 bases each). Trimming left V 3 bases short and J 4 bases short, with 27 bases between. Germline V gene sequence: CDR1 SGHKS, CDR2 YYEKEE (reference sequence). CDR3 size: 19 residues. The CDR3 sequence is CASSSQGGGAGRRADTQYF. The CDR3 region has the DNA TGTGCCAGCAGCTCCCAGGGGGGGGGCGCGGGCCGGCGGGCAGATACGCAGTATTTT.

J is TRBJ2-7 and V is TRBV28; D possibly uses TRBD1 or TRBD2 (6 bases each). CDR1 and CDR2 from the germline V gene are MDHEN and SYDVKM. V lost 6 bases and J 7 bases, leaving 19 bases between the germline ends. The CDR3 is 14 residues long. The CDR3 loop reads CASRPPQGLGEQYF. The DNA of the CDR3 is TGTGCCAGCAGACCTCCACAGGGACTGGGGGAGCAGTACTTC.

CDR3 sequence (DNA): TGTGCCAGTCACCCTCTGACCGATAACTATGGCTACACCTTC. Amino acid sequence: CASHPLTDNYGYTF. This chain joins TRBV6-1 and TRBJ1-2; no clear D gene. Per germline, CDR1 MNHNS and CDR2 SASEGT. V lost 9 bases, J lost 1 base, and 15 bases lay in between. This CDR3 is built from 14 residues.

This rearrangement joins TRBV30 to TRBJ2-1; 7 bases align to TRBD2. V was pared by 1 base and J by 6 bases, with 6 bases of the junction left unmatched. In germline, CDR1 is GTSNPN, CDR2 SVGIG (reference sequence). The CDR3 sequence is 14 residues long. DNA of the CDR3: TGTGCCTGGAGTGGGGGGGGAGGCCTCAATGAGCAGTTCTTC. This translates into CAWSGGGGLNEQFF. The variable domain in full, with the rest retrieved from reference TRBV30 and TRBJ2-1, is SQTIHQWPATLVQPVGSPLSLECTVEGTSNPNLYWYRQAAGRGLQLLFYSVGIGQISSEVPQNLSASRPQDRQFILSSKKLLLSDSGFYLCAWSGGGGLNEQFFGPGTRLTVL.

The chain employs TRBV28 and TRBJ1-1; D unresolved. This CDR3 is built from 16 residues. Germline V CDR1 and CDR2: MDHEN, SYDVKM. Trimming shortened V by 5 bases and J by 6 bases, and 22 bases separated the two germline ends. CDR3 loop: CASSPSLGSLGPEAFF. The CDR3, as DNA: TGTGCCAGCAGTCCATCTCTGGGCAGCCTAGGGCCTGAAGCTTTCTTT.

This clone was seen a handful of times. This sequence joins TRBV15 and TRBJ2-1, with 7 bases matching TRBD1. Germline CDR1 and CDR2: LNHNV and YYDKDF (reference sequence). CDR3 length: 16 residues. The J segment lost 6 bases and the V segment lost 5 bases, leaving 13 bases of the junction unmatched. CDR3 sequence reads: CATSRRRDSGFNEQFF. The CDR3 bases are TGTGCCACCAGCCGACGCCGGGACAGTGGGTTCAATGAGCAGTTCTTC.

This chain joins TRBV9 and TRBJ1-1, with 9 bases lining up with TRBD1. Trimming at V came to 0 bases and at J to 3 bases, leaving 6 bases not matched to a gene. This CDR3 has 16 amino acids. From germline, CDR1 is SGDLS and CDR2 YYNGEE. Here the CDR3 reads CASSVGRDRAHTEAFF. The CDR3 bases are TGTGCCAGCAGCGTAGGTAGGGACAGGGCTCACACTGAAGCTTTCTTT.

The chain has TRBV7-8 and TRBJ2-3, with 8 positions matching TRBD2. The V and J ends lost 5 bases and 6 bases, in that order; junction bases with no gene match: 13. CDR1 and CDR2 (germline): SGHVS, FQNEAQ. This CDR3 region has 16 residues. CDR3 DNA: TGTGCCAGCAGCGTTATGGGTGCGGGGGGCTCCGATACGCAGTATTTT. The encoded protein is CASSVMGAGGSDTQYF.

The chain couples TRBV27 to TRBJ2-1; possibly TRBD1 or TRBD2 for D (6 bases each). The germline CDR1 and CDR2 sequences are MNHEY and SMNVEV (reference sequence). The V end lost 6 bases, the J end lost 8 bases, and 14 bases lay between the germline ends. This CDR3 spans 13 amino acids. DNA for the CDR3: TGTGCCAGCAGCGGGGGCAGGGTCGATGAGCAGTTCTTC. It specifies CASSGGRVDEQFF.

The rearrangement links TRBV5-1 to TRBJ2-5, with unresolved D. Germline CDR1 SGHRS, CDR2 YFSETQ. The CDR3 spans 14 residues. Trimming removed 0 bases from V and 2 bases from J, with 8 bases in between. CDR3 sequence (DNA): TGCGCCAGCAGCTTGGGGCCAGGACAAGAGACCCAGTACTTC. Protein: CASSLGPGQETQYF.

The chain combines TRBV7-9 with TRBJ2-7, with D tentatively TRBD1 or TRBD2 (5 bases each). V shed 1 base and J shed 5 bases, with 12 bases lying between them. The CDR3 spans 14 residues. Germline V CDR1 and CDR2: SEHNR, FQNEAQ (reference sequence). CDR3 nucleotide sequence: TGTGCCAGCAGCTTAGGGGGGTCCGCGAACGAGCAGTACTTC. This codes for CASSLGGSANEQYF.

A single count supports this clone. This chain joins TRBV21-1 and TRBJ2-7; the table's D call, TRBD2, has no DNA check behind it. TRBV21-1 is listed as a pseudogene. CDR3 length: 17 residues. CDR3 protein: CASSKVFASGQTYEQYF. The DNA for the CDR3 is TGTGCCAGCAGCAAAGTTTTCGCTAGCGGTCAGACCTACGAGCAGTACTTC.

This clone was seen a handful of times. The chain recombines TRBV19 with TRBJ2-1, with 12 bases aligning to TRBD1. From germline, CDR1 is LNHDA and CDR2 SQIVND (reference sequence). Trimming took 6 bases from V and 5 from J; bases not matched to a gene: 8. This CDR3 spans 16 amino acids. The CDR3 protein is CASSSWGQGADNEQFF. The CDR3 nucleotides read TGTGCCAGTAGCAGCTGGGGACAGGGGGCGGACAATGAGCAGTTCTTC. The complete variable domain, with remaining parts taken from reference TRBV19 and TRBJ2-1, reads DGGITQSPKYLFRKEGQNVTLSCEQNLNHDAMYWYRQDPGQGLRLIYYSQIVNDFQKGDIAEGYSVSREKKESFPLTVTSAQKNPTAFYLCASSSWGQGADNEQFFGPGTRLTVL.

The V call is TRBV27, the J call TRBJ2-7; no clear D. The CDR3 totals 13 residues. Germline assignment: CDR1 MNHEY and CDR2 SMNVEV (reference sequence). V was cut by 6 bases and J by 1 base, with 10 bases left in between. CDR3 region: CASSPSVSYEQYF. The CDR3 nucleotides are TGTGCCAGCAGCCCGAGCGTGTCCTACGAGCAGTACTTC.

This chain links TRBV7-8 with TRBJ2-4; 8 bases agree with TRBD1. This CDR3 is built from 14 residues. Trimming took 1 base from V and 8 from J; bases not matched to a gene: 4. Germline CDR1 is SGHVS and CDR2 is FQNEAQ. The DNA of the CDR3 is TGTGCCAGCAGCTTAGGGACAGGGTCATACATTCAGTACTTC. It is translated as CASSLGTGSYIQYF.

The chain recombines TRBV7-2 with TRBJ2-6; D is uncertain. Trimming shortened V by 7 bases and J by 0 bases, and 10 bases separated the two germline ends. Germline V gene data show CDR1 as SGHTA and CDR2 as FQGNSA. The CDR3 runs to 15 residues. The CDR3 sequence: CASTPKVSGANVLTF. The CDR3 DNA is TGTGCCAGCACTCCGAAAGTCTCTGGGGCCAACGTCCTGACTTTC.

CDR3 protein: CASTRGVSGANVLTF. CDR3 in DNA: TGTGCCAGCACGAGGGGTGTCTCGGGGGCCAACGTCCTGACTTTC. V gene TRBV6-5 combines with J gene TRBJ2-6; TRBD1 or TRBD2 may be the D gene (5 bases each). Germline-derived CDR1 and CDR2 are MNHEY and SVGAGI. V lost 7 bases and J lost 4, with 14 bases in between. This CDR3 has 15 residues.